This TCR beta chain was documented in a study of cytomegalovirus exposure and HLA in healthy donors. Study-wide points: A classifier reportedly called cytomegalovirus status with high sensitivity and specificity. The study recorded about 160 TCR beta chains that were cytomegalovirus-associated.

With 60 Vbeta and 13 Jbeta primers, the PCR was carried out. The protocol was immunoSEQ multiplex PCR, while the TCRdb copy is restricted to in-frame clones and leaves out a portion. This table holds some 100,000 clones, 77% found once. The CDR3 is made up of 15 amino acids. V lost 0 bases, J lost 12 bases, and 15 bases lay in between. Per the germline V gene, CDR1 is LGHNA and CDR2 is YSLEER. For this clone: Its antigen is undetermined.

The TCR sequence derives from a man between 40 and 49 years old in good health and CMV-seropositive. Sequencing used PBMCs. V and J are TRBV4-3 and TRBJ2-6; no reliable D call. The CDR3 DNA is TGCGCCAGCAGCCAAGAACGTTGGGCCCACGGCGTCCTGACTTTC. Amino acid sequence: CASSQERWAHGVLTF.